This TCR beta chain stems from a study of blood T cell repertoires in COVID-19 (dated by TCRdb to the early 2020s). For the wider study: Samples from collaborators originated in the United States, Italy and Spain and spanned both the acute and convalescent phases of COVID-19. Samples were obtained from the ongoing ImmuneRACE study (first 160 participants) and from 950 to 1,500 subjects provided by 6 global collaborators. The dataset comprised deeply sampled blood TCRbeta repertoires from subjects exposed to, actively infected with, or recovered from COVID-19. The repertoires were released in a freely available public database intended as a resource for research on the immune response to SARS-CoV-2. Where available, HLA class I and class II types were obtained from metadata supplied by the sample provider rather than from assay-based typing. The sample metadata nearly always contained a de-identified subject ID, COVID-19 status, age in years and sex. The material from the prospective study consisted of cDNA or gDNA derived from T cells, B-cell-depleted T cells, or PBMCs.

The sample holds one count of this clone. Its antigen has not been determined. No base quality information exists; no much larger clone differs at one position. The immunoSEQ Assay, a bias-controlled multiplex PCR, was used to amplify TCRbeta CDR3 regions from genomic DNA. The paper's data handling went like this. Nucleated cell counts per sample were estimated from amplification of reference gene primers within the assay. To quantify the absolute abundance of each unique TCRbeta CDR3 rearrangement, sequence reads were collapsed and filtered. Productive Simpson clonality was computed per sample as the square root of Simpson's diversity index over productive rearrangements. The clones in this table, taken by TCRdb from immuneACCESS, are in-frame only. Not every clone is retained; where verified, under half of the shortfall comes from an unresolved V gene, and the cause of the rest is unknown. V and J calls and clone size follow that table, whereas D and trimming were derived from the DNA. The sample table records 60,000 to 95,000 clones; approximately 74% of these occur just once. Clones ranked in the top ten supply approximately 2.4% of the sample.

Paper-wide results and their limitations: The quantity of clinical and demographic metadata differed by source and by participant and was supplied without curation.

Collaborating institutions collected whole blood in K2EDTA tubes following their own protocols. For TCRbeta analysis, collaborator samples were shipped as frozen whole blood, as isolated PBMCs, or as DNA extracted from either sample type. For CDR1 and CDR2, the germline V gene (reference sequence) lists LGHDT and YNNKEL. There are 13 amino acids in the CDR3, from cysteine to phenylalanine inclusive. Only the CDR3 DNA is retained, 39 bases long and in frame from the first base. V is shortened by 7 bases, J by 5 bases, and the region joining them spans 14 bases. Sequences were obtained from peripheral blood. The sequence joins TRBV3-1 (or the pseudogene TRBV3-2) to TRBJ1-1, with an unclear D gene assignment. The receptor's source is a human donor with acute or convalescent COVID-19. The donor label of this sample is uncertain. The DNA reads TGTGCCAGCACCACGTGGGGAGGGACTGAAGCTTTCTTT. It encodes CASTTWGGTEAFF.